Shown below are 13 T cell receptor beta chains from a single sample sequenced in a study of blood T cell repertoires in COVID-19. Using immunoSEQ multiplex PCR, the repertoire was profiled, and TCRdb retains in-frame clones only, with some absent. The table includes about 190,000 clones, approximately 86% detected once. Sample: peripheral blood. Receptor source: a woman over 75 with active or convalescent COVID-19.

As concerns this clone: Different DNA sequences within this sample yield the same CDR3. The chain uses TRBV3-1 (or the pseudogene TRBV3-2) and TRBJ2-1, with 9 bases matching TRBD2. Germline-derived CDR1 and CDR2 are LGHDT and YNNKEL (reference sequence). Trimming took 4 bases from V and 3 from J; bases not matched to a gene: 4. This CDR3 is built from 15 residues. The CDR3 DNA sequence: TGTGCCAGCAGCCGTTCTAGCGGGAACTACAATGAGCAGTTCTTC. It translates to CASSRSSGNYNEQFF.

This sequence joins TRBV12-3 or TRBV12-4 and TRBJ1-2, with 9 bases matching TRBD1. The CDR3 consists of 13 residues. J was trimmed by 7 bases and V by 6 bases; bases with no gene match: 6. The CDR3 DNA reads as TGTGCCAGCAGCTTCGACAGGGGGTTTGGCTACACCTTC. Amino acids: CASSFDRGFGYTF.

The rearrangement links TRBV2 to TRBJ1-2; TRBD1 aligns across 10 bases. The CDR3 sequence is 14 residues long. The V segment lost 6 bases and the J segment 8 bases; nucleotides outside the gene matches: 9. Germline loops: CDR1 SNHLY, CDR2 FYNNEI. This CDR3 reads CASSLTGTGEGYTF. For the CDR3, the DNA is TGTGCCAGCAGCCTAACCGGGACAGGGGAGGGCTACACCTTC.

V and J are TRBV9 and TRBJ2-7, with 7 positions matching TRBD1. The CDR3 has 13 amino acids. Germline loops: CDR1 SGDLS, CDR2 YYNGEE. Germline trimming cut 5 bases from V and 0 bases from J; bases unmatched to any gene: 2. The CDR3 nucleotides read TGTGCCAGCAGGGGGGACAGCTCCTACGAGCAGTACTTC. Translated, it gives CASRGDSSYEQYF.

The CDR3 here is CASRDRGEAFF. The DNA for the CDR3 is TGTGCCAGCAGGGACAGGGGGGAAGCTTTCTTT. The rearrangement uses TRBV6-5 and TRBJ1-1; 10 nucleotides align to TRBD1. The germline gives CDR1 MNHEY, CDR2 SVGAGI. The CDR3 runs to 11 residues. J gave up 8 bases and V 6 bases, and 0 bases lay outside the gene matches.

V gene TRBV30 combines with J gene TRBJ2-7; 10 bases match TRBD1. This CDR3 contains 14 residues. V was pared by 1 base and J by 4 bases, with 4 bases of the junction left unmatched. CDR1 is GTSNPN and CDR2 is SVGIG in the germline V gene (reference sequence). The CDR3 is CAWSDRDRGYEQYF. The CDR3 DNA follows: TGTGCCTGGAGTGACCGGGACAGGGGATACGAGCAGTACTTC.

The rearrangement joins TRBV6-5 to TRBJ1-5; 7 positions match TRBD1. This CDR3 comprises 15 residues. V gave up 6 bases and J gave up 1 base; unmatched junction bases: 6. Germline CDR1 and CDR2: MNHEY and SVGAGI. The CDR3 loop is CASSAGTVSNQPQHF. The CDR3 nucleotides read TGTGCCAGCAGCGCGGGGACAGTGAGCAATCAGCCCCAGCATTTT.

The genes are TRBV19 and TRBJ2-3, with TRBD2 identical over 9 bases. The CDR3 contains 16 residues. V trimming: 3 bases; J trimming: 4 bases; junction bases outside the gene matches: 8. From germline, CDR1 is LNHDA and CDR2 SQIVND (reference sequence). The DNA for the CDR3 is TGTGCCAGTAGTATGCTTAGCGGGAGTGTTGCAGATACGCAGTATTTT. This sequence encodes CASSMLSGSVADTQYF. The full variable domain, completed using reference TRBV19 and TRBJ2-3, is DGGITQSPKYLFRKEGQNVTLSCEQNLNHDAMYWYRQDPGQGLRLIYYSQIVNDFQKGDIAEGYSVSREKKESFPLTVTSAQKNPTAFYLCASSMLSGSVADTQYFGPGTRLTVL.

The chain's CDR3 is CASSQVLSNNEQFF. In DNA, the CDR3 is TGTGCCAGCAGCCAAGTGTTGTCTAACAATGAGCAGTTCTTC. The J gene is TRBJ2-1, the V gene TRBV3-1 (or the pseudogene TRBV3-2); D uncertain. The CDR3 length is 14 residues. CDR1 and CDR2 (germline): LGHDT, YNNKEL (reference sequence). Trimming took 1 base from V and 5 from J, leaving 9 bases between them.

A remark on this clone: In the same sample, other DNA sequences code for this CDR3. This rearrangement joins TRBV15 to TRBJ2-7; weak D call: TRBD2 (6 bases). From germline, CDR1 is LNHNV and CDR2 YYDKDF (reference sequence). V was trimmed by 3 bases and J by 0 bases, leaving 9 bases between them. The CDR3 covers 14 residues. The CDR3 DNA is TGTGCCACCAGCAGCACCGGGAGCTCCTACGAGCAGTACTTC. Its protein is CATSSTGSSYEQYF.

The V gene is TRBV3-1 (or the pseudogene TRBV3-2), the J gene TRBJ2-1, with 7 bases fitting TRBD2. This CDR3 has 15 amino acids. CDR1 is LGHDT, CDR2 YNNKEL, per germline (reference sequence). With 4 bases clipped from V and 6 bases from J, the junction kept 9 bases outside the gene matches. The CDR3 DNA is TGTGCCAGCAGCCCACTGGGGGGGGTAATCAATGAGCAGTTCTTC. It codes for CASSPLGGVINEQFF.

The gene calls are TRBV19 and TRBJ2-5, with 10 positions matching TRBD2. CDR1 LNHDA and CDR2 SQIVND come from the germline V gene (reference sequence). The CDR3 has 13 residues. Losses at the gene ends were 6 bases for V and 3 bases for J; bases not matched to a gene: 1. The CDR3 nucleotides read TGTGCCAGTAGCGGACTAGCGGAAGAGACCCAGTACTTC. This translates into CASSGLAEETQYF.

The J gene is TRBJ2-2, the V gene TRBV7-9; perhaps TRBD2 as D (10 bases). V shed 8 bases and J shed 4 bases, with 26 bases lying between them. Germline V CDR1 and CDR2: SEHNR, FQNEAQ (reference sequence). The CDR3 is 18 amino acids. The CDR3 DNA is TGTGCCAGCCCGACAGGGGGAACGACTAGCGGGCTCACCGGGGAGCTGTTTTTT. Translating gives CASPTGGTTSGLTGELFF.